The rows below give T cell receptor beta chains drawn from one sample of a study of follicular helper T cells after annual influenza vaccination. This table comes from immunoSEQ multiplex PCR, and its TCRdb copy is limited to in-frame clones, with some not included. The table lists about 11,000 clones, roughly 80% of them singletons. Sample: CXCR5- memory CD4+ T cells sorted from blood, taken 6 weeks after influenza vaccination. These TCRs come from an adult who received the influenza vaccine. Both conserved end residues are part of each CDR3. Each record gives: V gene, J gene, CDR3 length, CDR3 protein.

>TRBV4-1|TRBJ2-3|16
CASSRPGTGVSDTQYF
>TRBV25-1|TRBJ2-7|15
CASRPWGASGMEQYF
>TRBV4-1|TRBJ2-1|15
CASSLGGGPYNEQFF
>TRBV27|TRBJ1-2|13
CASSFGQGGGYTF
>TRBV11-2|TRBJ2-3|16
CASSLDIAGLGATQYF
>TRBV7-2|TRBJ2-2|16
CASSLRGTSNTGELFF
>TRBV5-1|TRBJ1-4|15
CASSAGRGQGEKLFF
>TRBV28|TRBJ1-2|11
CASSGGWGYTF
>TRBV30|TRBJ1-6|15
CAGPARPDGGSPLHF
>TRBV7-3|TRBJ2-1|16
CASSPRGQGAGNEQFF
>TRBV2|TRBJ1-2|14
CASSSHRDSDGYTF
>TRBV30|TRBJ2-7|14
CAWDLGGAYDEQYF
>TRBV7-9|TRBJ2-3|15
CASSQDGGGGDTQYF
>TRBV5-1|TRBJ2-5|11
CASSEQETQYF
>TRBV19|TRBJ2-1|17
CASRSTSAGAINNEQFF
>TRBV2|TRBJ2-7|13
CASTGGNSYEQYF
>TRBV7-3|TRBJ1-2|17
CASSLTPLRGAYDGYTF
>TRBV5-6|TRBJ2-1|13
CASRFQGYNEQFF
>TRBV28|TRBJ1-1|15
CASTKMGYVSTEAFF
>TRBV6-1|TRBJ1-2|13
CATLRTGGNGYTF
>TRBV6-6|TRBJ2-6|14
CASSYAAGANVLTF
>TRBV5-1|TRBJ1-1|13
CASSLGGNTEAFF
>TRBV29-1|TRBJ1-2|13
CSVAGQGHDGYTF
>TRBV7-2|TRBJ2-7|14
CASSLPSGTYEQYF